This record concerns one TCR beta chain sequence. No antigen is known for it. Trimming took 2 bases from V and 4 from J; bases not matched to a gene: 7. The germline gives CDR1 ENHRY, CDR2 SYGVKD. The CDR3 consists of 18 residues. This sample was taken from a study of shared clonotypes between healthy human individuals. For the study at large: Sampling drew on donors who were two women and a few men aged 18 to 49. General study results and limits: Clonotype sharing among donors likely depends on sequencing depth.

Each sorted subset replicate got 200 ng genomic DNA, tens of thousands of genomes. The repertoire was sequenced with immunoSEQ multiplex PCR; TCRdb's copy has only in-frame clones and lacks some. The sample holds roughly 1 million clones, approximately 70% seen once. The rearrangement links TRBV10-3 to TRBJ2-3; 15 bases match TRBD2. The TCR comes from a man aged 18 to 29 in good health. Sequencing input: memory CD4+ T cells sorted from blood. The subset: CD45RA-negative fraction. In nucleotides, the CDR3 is TGTGCCATCAGTGAGACCGGGACTAGCGGGGGGAGGGCAGATACGCAGTATTTT. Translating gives CAISETGTSGGRADTQYF.